A selection of T cell receptor beta chains follows, all from one sample in a study of blood T cell repertoires in COVID-19. Assay: immunoSEQ multiplex PCR; the TCRdb copy retains only in-frame clones and omits some. This sample yields about 180,000 clones, of which nearly 90% are seen a single time; under 2.5% belongs to the top ten. The sequenced sample was PBMCs or T cells enriched from blood (not recorded which). These receptor sequences come from a woman between 35 and 50 years old with acute COVID-19. Each CDR3 is given with its conserved first and last residue. A D gene is named only where the DNA matches it firmly. Clone sizes are given selectively: once, few, many, or a class where the clone is expanded.

CDR3aa | CDR3nt | j_gene | abundance | v_gene | d_gene
CASSFRQGNYGYTF | TGTGCCAGCAGCTTCCGACAGGGAAACTATGGCTACACCTTC | TRBJ1-2 | NA | TRBV3-1/TRBV3-2 | TRBD1
CASSLEPGRTGELFF | TGTGCCAGCAGCTTAGAGCCCGGGAGGACCGGGGAGCTGTTTTTT | TRBJ2-2 | NA | TRBV7-2 | TRBD2
CASSWGQGTTGELFF | TGCGCCAGCAGCTGGGGACAGGGGACAACCGGGGAGCTGTTTTTT | TRBJ2-2 | NA | TRBV5-1 | TRBD1
CASSLVSYEQYF | TGTGCCAGCAGCTTAGTTAGCTACGAGCAGTACTTC | TRBJ2-7 | NA | TRBV7-9 | NA
CASSLAGRERYNEQFF | TGTGCCAGCAGCCTTGCCGGGCGGGAGAGATACAATGAGCAGTTCTTC | TRBJ2-1 | NA | TRBV3-1/TRBV3-2 | TRBD2
CASSIQGDPGELFF | TGTGCCAGTAGTATCCAGGGGGACCCCGGGGAGCTGTTTTTT | TRBJ2-2 | NA | TRBV19 | TRBD1
CARSRRRGRREQYF | TGTGCCAGAAGCCGTCGGAGGGGGCGACGCGAGCAGTACTTC | TRBJ2-7 | NA | TRBV5-3 | NA
CASSDSRGGVYNEQFF | TGTGCCAGCAGTGACTCTCGGGGGGGAGTCTACAATGAGCAGTTCTTC | TRBJ2-1 | NA | TRBV6-4 | TRBD2
CASSLSGRVLLFEQFF | TGTGCCAGCAGTTTGAGCGGGAGGGTCCTCCTATTTGAGCAGTTCTTC | TRBJ2-1 | NA | TRBV27 | TRBD2
CASSPAGDTQYF | TGTGCCAGCTCACCGGCTGGTGATACGCAGTATTTT | TRBJ2-3 | NA | TRBV18 | NA
CASSDIRSGANVLTF | TGTGCCAGCAGTGACATCCGTTCTGGGGCCAACGTCCTGACTTTC | TRBJ2-6 | NA | TRBV14 | NA
CASSTGPYEQYF | TGTGCCAGCAGCACGGGTCCCTACGAGCAGTACTTC | TRBJ2-7 | NA | TRBV11-2 | NA
CASSQTIGGGENTIYF | TGTGCCAGCAGCCAAACAATTGGGGGCGGCGAAAACACCATATATTTT | TRBJ1-3 | NA | TRBV3-1/TRBV3-2 | NA
CASSLAPGSGNTIYF | TGTGCCAGCAGCCTGGCGCCGGGGTCTGGAAACACCATATATTTT | TRBJ1-3 | NA | TRBV5-4 | NA
CAIAGGPDTQYF | TGTGCCATCGCGGGAGGGCCGGATACGCAGTATTTT | TRBJ2-3 | NA | TRBV10-3 | TRBD2
CASRHSSRGNEQFF | TGTGCCAGCAGGCACAGTTCCCGGGGAAATGAGCAGTTCTTC | TRBJ2-1 | NA | TRBV27 | NA
CASSGGPNTEAFF | TGTGCCAGCAGTGGGGGCCCGAACACTGAAGCTTTCTTT | TRBJ1-1 | many | TRBV7-2 | NA
CASSLDSQGPQHF | TGTGCCAGCAGCTTGGACTCACAGGGGCCCCAGCATTTT | TRBJ1-5 | NA | TRBV5-4 | NA
CASSRKRTSGQLSTGELFF | TGCGCCAGCAGCCGCAAAAGGACTAGCGGGCAGCTTAGCACCGGGGAGCTGTTTTTT | TRBJ2-2 | NA | TRBV5-1 | TRBD2
CASNPDRASNQPQHF | TGTGCCAGTAACCCTGACAGGGCTAGCAATCAGCCCCAGCATTTT | TRBJ1-5 | once | TRBV19 | TRBD1
CSVVAGYSYNEQFF | TGCAGCGTTGTAGCAGGGTACTCCTACAATGAGCAGTTCTTC | TRBJ2-1 | NA | TRBV29-1 | NA
CASSPPGQGAYEQYF | TGTGCCAGCTCACCACCCGGACAGGGGGCGTACGAGCAGTACTTC | TRBJ2-7 | NA | TRBV18 | TRBD1
CSASTPPLAGGETQYF | TGCAGTGCTAGTACCCCTCCACTAGCGGGGGGGGAGACCCAGTACTTC | TRBJ2-5 | NA | TRBV20-1 | TRBD2
CASSRKGLAGGGGELFF | TGTGCCAGCAGCCGGAAGGGACTAGCGGGAGGCGGTGGGGAGCTGTTTTTT | TRBJ2-2 | NA | TRBV3-1/TRBV3-2 | TRBD2
CASSTGQGTQSNTEAFF | TGTGCCAGTAGTACTGGACAGGGGACCCAATCGAACACTGAAGCTTTCTTT | TRBJ1-1 | NA | TRBV19 | TRBD1
CASSTEVGVLTDTQYF | TGTGCCAGCAGTACCGAAGTTGGAGTACTCACAGATACGCAGTATTTT | TRBJ2-3 | NA | TRBV6-2/TRBV6-3 | NA
CASSFGTENTGELFF | TGTGCCAGCAGCTTTGGTACAGAGAACACCGGGGAGCTGTTTTTT | TRBJ2-2 | NA | TRBV7-6 | NA
CASSWLTGGNAYNEQFF | TGTGCCAGCAGCTGGTTGACAGGGGGCAACGCCTACAATGAGCAGTTCTTC | TRBJ2-1 | once | TRBV7-2 | TRBD1
CASSVGVSGGEQYF | TGTGCCAGCAGCGTAGGGGTTAGCGGGGGCGAGCAGTACTTC | TRBJ2-7 | once | TRBV9 | TRBD2
CASSKTGGLAKNIQYF | TGTGCCAGCAGTAAGACAGGGGGCTTGGCCAAAAACATTCAGTACTTC | TRBJ2-4 | once | TRBV6-4 | TRBD1
CAWGRPRQMSIQYF | TGTGCCTGGGGCCGTCCCCGACAGATGTCCATTCAGTACTTC | TRBJ2-4 | NA | TRBV30 | NA
CASSVDEINQPQHF | TGTGCCAGCAGCGTAGACGAGATCAATCAGCCCCAGCATTTT | TRBJ1-5 | NA | TRBV9 | NA
CASSQDRGRGEAFF | TGTGCCAGCAGCCAGGACAGGGGCCGGGGCGAGGCTTTCTTT | TRBJ1-1 | NA | TRBV3-1/TRBV3-2 | TRBD1
CASSQTGGTGNTIYF | TGTGCCAGCAGCCAAACAGGGGGCACTGGAAACACCATATATTTT | TRBJ1-3 | NA | TRBV6-5 | TRBD1
CASSLGRAAMNTEAFF | TGTGCCAGCAGCTTAGGCAGGGCGGCCATGAACACTGAAGCTTTCTTT | TRBJ1-1 | NA | TRBV7-8 | NA
CASSPTSGGLDTQYF | TGTGCCAGCAGCCCGACTAGCGGGGGGTTAGATACGCAGTATTTT | TRBJ2-3 | NA | TRBV6-5 | TRBD2
CASGGGPGNTIYF | TGTGCCAGCGGAGGGGGCCCTGGAAACACCATATATTTT | TRBJ1-3 | few | TRBV7-6 | TRBD1
CASSAASGRVGYNEQFF | TGTGCCAGCAGCGCCGCTAGCGGGAGAGTCGGCTATAATGAGCAGTTCTTC | TRBJ2-1 | once | TRBV9 | TRBD2
CASSPTLGQPQHF | TGTGCCAGCAGCCCCACTCTAGGTCAGCCCCAGCATTTT | TRBJ1-5 | once | TRBV28 | NA
CASSDLPTGGPYNSPLHF | TGTGCCAGTAGCGACCTACCTACAGGGGGCCCATATAATTCACCCCTCCACTTT | TRBJ1-6 | NA | TRBV19 | TRBD1
CAWSVRKGTGNYGYTF | TGTGCCTGGAGTGTAAGAAAAGGGACAGGGAATTATGGCTACACCTTC | TRBJ1-2 | once | TRBV30 | TRBD1
CASSQGGTSGEKLFF | TGTGCCAGCAGTCAAGGGGGGACTAGCGGGGAAAAACTGTTTTTT | TRBJ1-4 | NA | TRBV2 | NA
CASSPSGTGVGDEQFF | TGCGCCAGCAGCCCCAGCGGGACAGGGGTGGGCGATGAGCAGTTCTTC | TRBJ2-1 | NA | TRBV4-1 | TRBD1
CASGSSSYTEAFF | TGTGCTAGTGGTTCGTCGTCGTACACTGAAGCTTTCTTT | TRBJ1-1 | NA | TRBV12-5 | NA
CASSRRGSGFGEKLFF | TGTGCCAGCAGCCGTCGGGGTTCTGGGTTTGGCGAAAAACTGTTTTTT | TRBJ1-4 | NA | TRBV11-2 | NA
CASSLAPERGAQETQYF | TGTGCCAGCAGCTTAGCCCCCGAGCGGGGGGCGCAAGAGACCCAGTACTTC | TRBJ2-5 | NA | TRBV13 | TRBD2
CSASEQGGGSYNEQFF | TGCAGTGCTAGTGAACAGGGCGGAGGTTCCTACAATGAGCAGTTCTTC | TRBJ2-1 | NA | TRBV20-1 | NA
CAWTRSQAFYGQETQYF | TGTGCCTGGACCCGGTCACAGGCCTTTTATGGCCAAGAGACCCAGTACTTC | TRBJ2-5 | NA | TRBV30 | NA
CASSTTGLSYEQYF | TGTGCCAGCAGCACTACGGGACTCTCCTACGAGCAGTACTTC | TRBJ2-7 | NA | TRBV6-5 | NA
CASRLAGSQETQYF | TGTGCCAGCCGACTAGCGGGGAGTCAAGAGACCCAGTACTTC | TRBJ2-5 | NA | TRBV19 | TRBD2